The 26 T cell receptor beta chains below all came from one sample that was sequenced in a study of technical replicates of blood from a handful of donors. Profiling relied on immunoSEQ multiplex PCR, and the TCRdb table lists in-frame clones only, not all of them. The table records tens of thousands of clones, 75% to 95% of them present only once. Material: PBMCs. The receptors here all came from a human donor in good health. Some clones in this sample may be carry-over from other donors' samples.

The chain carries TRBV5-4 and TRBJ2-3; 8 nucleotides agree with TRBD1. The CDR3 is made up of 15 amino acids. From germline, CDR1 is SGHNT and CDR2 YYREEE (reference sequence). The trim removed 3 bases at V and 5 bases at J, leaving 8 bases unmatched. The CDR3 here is CASSSGTGDRDTQYF. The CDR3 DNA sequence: TGTGCCAGCAGCTCCGGGACAGGTGATAGAGATACGCAGTATTTT.

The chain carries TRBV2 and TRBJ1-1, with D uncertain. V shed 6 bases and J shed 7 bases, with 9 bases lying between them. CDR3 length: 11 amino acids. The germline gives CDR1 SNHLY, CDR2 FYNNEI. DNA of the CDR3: TGTGCCAGCAGACTGGAGGTTGAAGCTTTCTTT. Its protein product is CASRLEVEAFF.

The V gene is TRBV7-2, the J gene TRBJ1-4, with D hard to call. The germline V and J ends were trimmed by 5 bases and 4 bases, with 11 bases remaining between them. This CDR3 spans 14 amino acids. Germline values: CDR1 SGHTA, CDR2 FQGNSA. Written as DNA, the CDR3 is TGTGCCAGCAGCCTCCGGACTGATAATGAAAAACTGTTTTTT. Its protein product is CASSLRTDNEKLFF.

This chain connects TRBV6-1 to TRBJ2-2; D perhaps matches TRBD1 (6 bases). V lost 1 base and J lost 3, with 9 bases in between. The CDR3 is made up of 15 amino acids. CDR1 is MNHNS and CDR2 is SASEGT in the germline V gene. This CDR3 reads CASSEGGRDTGELFF. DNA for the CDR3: TGTGCCAGCAGTGAAGGGGGGCGGGACACCGGGGAGCTGTTTTTT.

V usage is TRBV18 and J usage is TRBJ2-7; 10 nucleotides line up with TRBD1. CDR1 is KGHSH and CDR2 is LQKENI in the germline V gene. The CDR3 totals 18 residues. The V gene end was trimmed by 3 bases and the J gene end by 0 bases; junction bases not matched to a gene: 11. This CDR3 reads CASSPGQGLIKSSYEQYF. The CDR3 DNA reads TGTGCCAGCTCACCGGGACAGGGGCTAATTAAGAGCTCCTACGAGCAGTACTTC.

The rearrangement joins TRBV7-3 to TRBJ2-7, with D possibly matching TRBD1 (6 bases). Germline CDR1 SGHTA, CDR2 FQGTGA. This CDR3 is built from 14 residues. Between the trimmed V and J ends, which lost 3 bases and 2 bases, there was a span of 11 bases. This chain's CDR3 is CASSFRDKPYEQYF. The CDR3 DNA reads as TGTGCCAGCAGCTTCCGGGACAAGCCCTACGAGCAGTACTTC.

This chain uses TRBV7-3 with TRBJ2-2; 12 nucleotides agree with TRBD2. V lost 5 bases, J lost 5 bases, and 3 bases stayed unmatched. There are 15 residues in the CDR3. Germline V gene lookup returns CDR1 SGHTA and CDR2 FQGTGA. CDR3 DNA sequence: TGTGCCAGCAGCCCTGGACTAGCGGGGACCGGGGAGCTGTTTTTT. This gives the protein CASSPGLAGTGELFF.

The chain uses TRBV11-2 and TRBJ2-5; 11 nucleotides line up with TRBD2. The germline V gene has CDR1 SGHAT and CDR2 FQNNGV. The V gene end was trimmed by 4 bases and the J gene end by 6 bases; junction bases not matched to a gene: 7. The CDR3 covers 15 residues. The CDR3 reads CASSYGVAGGQTQYF. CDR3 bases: TGTGCCAGCAGCTACGGGGTAGCGGGAGGGCAGACCCAGTACTTC.

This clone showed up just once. The CDR3 bases are TGTGCCAGCAGCTTGGGACAGGGCTATAACTATGGCTACACCTTC. It codes for CASSLGQGYNYGYTF. The rearrangement links TRBV7-3 to TRBJ1-2; 9 bases fit TRBD1. Germline loops: CDR1 SGHTA, CDR2 FQGTGA. The V segment lost 3 bases and the J segment 1 base; nucleotides outside the gene matches: 3. The CDR3 sequence is 15 residues long.

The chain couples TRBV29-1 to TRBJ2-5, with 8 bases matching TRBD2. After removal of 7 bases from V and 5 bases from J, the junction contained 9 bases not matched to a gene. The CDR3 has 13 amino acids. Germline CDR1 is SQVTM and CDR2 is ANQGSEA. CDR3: CSAGEAGGETQYF. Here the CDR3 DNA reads TGCAGCGCCGGGGAGGCGGGGGGCGAGACCCAGTACTTC.

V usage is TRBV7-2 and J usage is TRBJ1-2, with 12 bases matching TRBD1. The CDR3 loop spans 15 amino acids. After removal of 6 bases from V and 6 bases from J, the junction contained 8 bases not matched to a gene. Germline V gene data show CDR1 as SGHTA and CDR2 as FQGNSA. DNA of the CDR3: TGTGCCAGCAGACTTCCGGGACAGGGGGCGCATGGCTACACCTTC. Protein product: CASRLPGQGAHGYTF.

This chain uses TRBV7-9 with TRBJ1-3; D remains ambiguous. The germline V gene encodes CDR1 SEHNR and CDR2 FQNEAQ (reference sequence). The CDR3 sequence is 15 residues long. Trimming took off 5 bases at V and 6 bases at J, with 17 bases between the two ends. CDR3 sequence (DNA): TGTGCCAGCAGCCAAAACCAGAGACTAGAAAACACCATATATTTT. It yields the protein CASSQNQRLENTIYF.

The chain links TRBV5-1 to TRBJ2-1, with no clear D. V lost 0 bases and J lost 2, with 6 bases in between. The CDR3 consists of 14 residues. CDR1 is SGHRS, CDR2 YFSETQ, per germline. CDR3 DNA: TGCGCCAGCAGCTTGGCCGGTGCCTACAATGAGCAGTTCTTC. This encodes CASSLAGAYNEQFF.

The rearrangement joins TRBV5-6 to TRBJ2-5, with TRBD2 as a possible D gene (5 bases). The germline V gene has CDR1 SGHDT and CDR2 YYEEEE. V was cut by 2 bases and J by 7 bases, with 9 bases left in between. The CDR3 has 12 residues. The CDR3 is CASSFLAGTQYF. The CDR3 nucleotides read TGTGCCAGCAGCTTTCTAGCTGGGACCCAGTACTTC.

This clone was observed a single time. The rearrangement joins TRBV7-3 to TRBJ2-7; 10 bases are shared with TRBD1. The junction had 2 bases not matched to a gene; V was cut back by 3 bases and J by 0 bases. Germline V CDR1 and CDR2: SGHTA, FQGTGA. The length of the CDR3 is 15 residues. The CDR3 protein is CASSLGQGLSYEQYF. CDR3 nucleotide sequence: TGTGCCAGCAGCTTGGGACAGGGGCTCTCCTACGAGCAGTACTTC.

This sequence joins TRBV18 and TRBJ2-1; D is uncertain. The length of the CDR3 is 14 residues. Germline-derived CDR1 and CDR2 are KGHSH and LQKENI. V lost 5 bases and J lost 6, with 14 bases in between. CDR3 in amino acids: CASSSSVYINEQFF. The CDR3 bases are TGTGCCAGCTCATCGAGCGTGTACATCAATGAGCAGTTCTTC.

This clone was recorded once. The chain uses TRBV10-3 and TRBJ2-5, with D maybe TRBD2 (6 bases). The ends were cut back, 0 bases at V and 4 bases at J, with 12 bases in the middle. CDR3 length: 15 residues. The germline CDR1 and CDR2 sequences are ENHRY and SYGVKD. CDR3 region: CAISESDGGGETQYF. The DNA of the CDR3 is TGTGCCATCAGTGAGTCCGACGGGGGAGGAGAGACCCAGTACTTC.

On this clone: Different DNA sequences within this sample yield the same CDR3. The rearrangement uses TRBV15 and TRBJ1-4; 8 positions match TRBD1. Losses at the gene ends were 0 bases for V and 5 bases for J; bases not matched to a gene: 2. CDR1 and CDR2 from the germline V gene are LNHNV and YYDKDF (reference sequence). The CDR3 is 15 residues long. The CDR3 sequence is CATSRDQGANEKLFF. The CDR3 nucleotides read TGTGCCACCAGCAGAGATCAGGGGGCAAATGAAAAACTGTTTTTT.

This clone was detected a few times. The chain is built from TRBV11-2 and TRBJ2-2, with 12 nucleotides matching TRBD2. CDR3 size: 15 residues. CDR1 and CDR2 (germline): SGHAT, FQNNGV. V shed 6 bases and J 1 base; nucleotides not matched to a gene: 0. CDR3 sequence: CASRLAGGNTGELFF. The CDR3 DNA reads TGTGCCAGCAGACTAGCGGGGGGGAACACCGGGGAGCTGTTTTTT.

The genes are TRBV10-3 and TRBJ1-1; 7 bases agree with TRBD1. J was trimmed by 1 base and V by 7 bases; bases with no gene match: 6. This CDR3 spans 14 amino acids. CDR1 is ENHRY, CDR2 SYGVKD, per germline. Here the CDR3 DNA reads TGTGCCATCACCCTGGACAGGACGAACACTGAAGCTTTCTTT. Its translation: CAITLDRTNTEAFF.

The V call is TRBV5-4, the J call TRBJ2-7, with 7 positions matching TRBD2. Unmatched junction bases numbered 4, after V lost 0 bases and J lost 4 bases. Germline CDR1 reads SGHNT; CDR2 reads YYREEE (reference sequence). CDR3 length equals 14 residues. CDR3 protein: CASSLGGGTYEQYF. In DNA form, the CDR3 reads TGTGCCAGCAGCTTGGGGGGGGGAACTTACGAGCAGTACTTC.

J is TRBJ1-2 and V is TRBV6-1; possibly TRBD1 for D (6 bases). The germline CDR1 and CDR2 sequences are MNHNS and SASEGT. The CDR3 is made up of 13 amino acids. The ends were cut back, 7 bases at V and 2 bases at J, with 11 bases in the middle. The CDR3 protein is CASTHTGNYGYTF. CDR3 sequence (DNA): TGTGCCAGCACACACACAGGGAACTATGGCTACACCTTC.

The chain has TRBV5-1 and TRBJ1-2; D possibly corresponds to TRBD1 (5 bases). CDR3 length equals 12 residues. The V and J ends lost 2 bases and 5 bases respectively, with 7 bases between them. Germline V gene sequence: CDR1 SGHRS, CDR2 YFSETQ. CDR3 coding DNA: TGCGCCAGCAGCTTAGGGGATTATGGCTACACCTTC. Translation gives CASSLGDYGYTF.

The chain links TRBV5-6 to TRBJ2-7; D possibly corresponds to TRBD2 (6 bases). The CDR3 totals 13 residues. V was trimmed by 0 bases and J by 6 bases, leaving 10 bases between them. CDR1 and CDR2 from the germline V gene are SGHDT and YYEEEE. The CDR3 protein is CASSLGGAGEQYF. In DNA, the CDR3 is TGTGCCAGCAGCTTGGGGGGAGCGGGCGAGCAGTACTTC.

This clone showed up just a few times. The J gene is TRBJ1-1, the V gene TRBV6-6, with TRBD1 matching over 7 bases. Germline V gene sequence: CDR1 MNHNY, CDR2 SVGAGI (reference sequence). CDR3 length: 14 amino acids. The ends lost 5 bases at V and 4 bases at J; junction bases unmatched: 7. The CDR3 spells CASSDTGASTEAFF. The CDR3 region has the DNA TGTGCCAGCAGTGATACAGGGGCAAGCACTGAAGCTTTCTTT.

CDR3 DNA: TGCAGCGTTGAAGTCCTAGCGGGAATTACCTACGAGCAGTACTTC. It encodes CSVEVLAGITYEQYF. This chain joins TRBV29-1 and TRBJ2-7, with TRBD2 matching over 9 bases. Trimming cost V 1 base and J 2 bases; bases outside gene matches: 6. The V gene's germline CDR1 is SQVTM and CDR2 ANQGSEA. The CDR3 has 15 residues.